Presented here are 16 T cell receptor beta chains from one specimen sequenced in a study of CD8 T cells in ankylosing spondylitis. TCRdb recomputed calls from the 5' RACE reads with MiXCR, one row per CDR3 protein. In the table there are about 96,000 distinct CDR3 sequences, around 30% of which are singletons. Material for sequencing was blood, either unsorted or a sorted T cell fraction (not recorded which). The source of these receptors is a male donor with ankylosing spondylitis or in good health (not recorded which).

J is TRBJ1-1 and V is TRBV5-1; the match to TRBD1 covers 8 bases. The CDR3 has 15 residues. Germline V CDR1 and CDR2: SGHRS, YFSETQ. Germline trimming cut 4 bases from V and 4 bases from J; bases unmatched to any gene: 9. The CDR3 protein is CASSPGQGLGTEAFF. DNA for the CDR3: TGCGCCAGCAGCCCCGGACAGGGTCTGGGCACTGAAGCTTTCTTT.

This chain joins TRBV12-3 or TRBV12-4 and TRBJ2-5; D may correspond to TRBD1 or TRBD2 (5 bases each). The CDR3 extends over 14 amino acids. The germline V and J ends were trimmed by 1 base and 2 bases, with 8 bases remaining between them. CDR3 sequence: CASSLGDDQETQYF. The CDR3 nucleotides are TGTGCCAGCAGTTTAGGGGACGATCAAGAGACCCAGTACTTC.

This clonotype has just a few counts. The rearrangement uses TRBV6-1 and TRBJ1-4; 7 nucleotides match TRBD1. The germline gives CDR1 MNHNS, CDR2 SASEGT. The CDR3 has 16 residues. With 6 bases clipped from V and 10 bases from J, the junction kept 17 bases outside the gene matches. The CDR3 DNA is TGTGCCAGCAGCCGCCGGGACAGCTCTCTAGGGGGAAAACTGTTTTTT. Translated: CASSRRDSSLGGKLFF.

The CDR3, as DNA: TGTGCCAGCAGTTTATTGTATGAAGCTTTCTTT. Its translation is CASSLLYEAFF. The V gene is TRBV28, the J gene TRBJ1-1; no clear D gene. Germline CDR1 and CDR2: MDHEN and SYDVKM. The CDR3 is 11 residues long. V lost 1 base, J lost 7 bases, and 4 bases lay in between.

Note on this clonotype: Sequence at one end of the junction differs from germline and may be a read error. V usage is TRBV20-1 and J usage is TRBJ1-4; TRBD1 matches at 8 bases. Looked up from germline, CDR1 is DFQATT and CDR2 is SNEGSKA (reference sequence). This CDR3 contains 12 residues. In DNA form, the CDR3 reads TGCAGTGCCCCCGGGACAGGCCTAGATGTGGTTTTT. Its protein product is CSAPGTGLDVVF.

This clonotype appeared a few times. The genes are TRBV11-2 and TRBJ2-7, with unresolved D. The CDR3 contains 13 residues. V lost 2 bases to trimming and J lost 1 base, with 6 bases between them. Looked up from germline, CDR1 is SGHAT and CDR2 is FQNNGV. The CDR3 reads CASSLMGSYEQYF. CDR3 in DNA: TGTGCCAGCAGCTTAATGGGATCCTACGAGCAGTACTTC.

As DNA, the CDR3 is TGTGCCAGCAGCGCACAGAGGGGTGAGCAGTTCTTC. This gives the protein CASSAQRGEQFF. The rearrangement uses TRBV7-3 and TRBJ2-1, with D possibly called TRBD1 or TRBD2 (5 bases each). Germline loops: CDR1 SGHTA, CDR2 FQGTGA. CDR3 length: 12 amino acids. V was pared by 5 bases and J by 9 bases, with 11 bases between.

In this sample, this clonotype turned up once. The J gene is TRBJ1-5, the V gene TRBV28, with a tentative D call TRBD1 (5 bases). Germline V lookup: CDR1 MDHEN, CDR2 SYDVKM. Deletions cut 7 bases from V and 0 bases from J, with 22 bases between. The CDR3 is 18 amino acids. DNA of the CDR3: TGTGCCAGCATTGACTCGGGACCGAAGAGATATAGCAATCAGCCCCAGCATTTT. Translated, it gives CASIDSGPKRYSNQPQHF.

The table lists this clonotype with a few counts. The chain is built from TRBV12-3 or TRBV12-4 and TRBJ1-6; unclear D gene. Trimming shortened V by 3 bases and J by 6 bases, and 12 bases separated the two germline ends. The CDR3 is made up of 15 amino acids. Here the CDR3 reads CASSLWGSANSPLHF. CDR3 DNA sequence: TGTGCCAGCAGTTTGTGGGGTTCGGCTAATTCACCCCTCCACTTT.

The rearrangement uses TRBV5-5 and TRBJ1-1; D gene ambiguous. CDR1 is SGHKS and CDR2 is YYEKEE in the germline V gene (reference sequence). The CDR3 length is 13 residues. V lost 6 bases and J lost 1, with 10 bases in between. The CDR3 is CASTQGRNTEAFF. The CDR3 DNA reads as TGTGCCAGCACTCAAGGACGGAACACTGAAGCTTTCTTT. Filled out from reference TRBV5-5 and TRBJ1-1, the complete variable domain reads DAGVTQSPTHLIKTRGQQVTLRCSPISGHKSVSWYQQVLGQGPQFIFQYYEKEERGRGNFPDRFSARQFPNYSSELNVNALLLGDSALYLCASTQGRNTEAFFGQGTRLTVV.

This clonotype occurred many times. The V and J genes are TRBV7-2 and TRBJ2-5; 8 bases fit TRBD2. Trimming cost V 1 base and J 5 bases; bases outside gene matches: 9. The CDR3 consists of 16 residues. The germline V gene has CDR1 SGHTA and CDR2 FQGNSA. CDR3 nucleotide sequence: TGTGCCAGCAGCTTAGGGTTTCGGGGGGGCCTGGAGACCCAGTACTTC. Protein: CASSLGFRGGLETQYF. Full variable domain (remainder filled in from reference TRBV7-2 and TRBJ2-5): GAGVSQSPSNKVTEKGKDVELRCDPISGHTALYWYRQSLGQGLEFLIYFQGNSAPDKSGLPSDRFSAERTGGSVSTLTIQRTQQEDSAVYLCASSLGFRGGLETQYFGPGTRLLVL.

This clonotype showed up just a few times. The rearrangement joins TRBV5-1 to TRBJ2-6; no reliable D call. V was pared by 0 bases and J by 4 bases, with 11 bases between. Per germline, CDR1 SGHRS and CDR2 YFSETQ. CDR3 length: 16 amino acids. The CDR3 sequence: CASSLVPRAGANVLTF. CDR3 sequence (DNA): TGCGCCAGCAGCTTGGTCCCAAGGGCCGGGGCCAACGTCCTGACTTTC.

The CDR3 nucleotides are TGTGCCAGCAGCCAGCATGGGGCGGGGGCCTACAATGAGCAGTTCTTC. Encoded protein: CASSQHGAGAYNEQFF. The gene calls are TRBV11-3 and TRBJ2-1; the match to TRBD2 covers 7 bases. Germline CDR1 and CDR2: SGHNT and YENEEA. The CDR3 covers 16 residues. V was clipped by 5 bases and J by 2 bases; unmatched bases: 9. Full variable domain (remainder filled in from reference TRBV11-3 and TRBJ2-1): EAGVVQSPRYKIIEKKQPVAFWCNPISGHNTLYWYLQNLGQGPELLIRYENEEAVDDSQLPKDRFSAERLKGVDSTLKIQPAELGDSAVYLCASSQHGAGAYNEQFFGPGTRLTVL.

This clonotype has a handful of counts. This chain joins TRBV7-9 and TRBJ2-3; 10 bases are a match to TRBD2. Per germline, CDR1 SEHNR and CDR2 FQNEAQ (reference sequence). The CDR3 totals 16 residues. The junction had 12 bases not matched to a gene; V was cut back by 6 bases and J by 6 bases. The CDR3 sequence is CASSPISGRARDTQYF. CDR3 nucleotide sequence: TGTGCCAGCAGTCCGATCAGCGGGAGGGCCAGGGATACGCAGTATTTT.

This chain links TRBV27 with TRBJ2-7; D is uncertain. This CDR3 comprises 12 residues. Trimming took off 8 bases at V and 0 bases at J, with 8 bases between the two ends. Germline V gene lookup returns CDR1 MNHEY and CDR2 SMNVEV (reference sequence). The CDR3 sequence is CASAGFSYEQYF. The CDR3 DNA reads TGTGCCAGCGCTGGCTTCTCCTACGAGCAGTACTTC.

The sample holds a few counts of this clonotype. The DNA of the CDR3 is TGTGCCAGCAGCTTCTATTCCATGGGCACTGAAGCTTTCTTT. Translation: CASSFYSMGTEAFF. This chain connects TRBV5-5 to TRBJ1-1, with unresolved D. This CDR3 contains 14 residues. Deletions cut 2 bases from V and 4 bases from J, with 12 bases between. CDR1 is SGHKS and CDR2 is YYEKEE in the germline V gene (reference sequence).